What follows are 18 T cell receptor beta chains derived from one specimen sequenced in a study of CD4+ T cells in melanoma. Some clones are missing from TCRdb's copy, which holds only in-frame ones; the method was immunoSEQ multiplex PCR. The sample has about 50,000 clones; roughly nine tenths are singletons. The sample was peripheral blood. The source is a human donor with melanoma.

The chain has TRBV19 and TRBJ1-5; TRBD1 matches at 7 bases. The junction had 11 bases not matched to a gene; V was cut back by 6 bases and J by 6 bases. Germline loops: CDR1 LNHDA, CDR2 SQIVND (reference sequence). The length of the CDR3 is 15 residues. The DNA of the CDR3 is TGTGCCAGTAGCCCGACGACAGGGCTGGGTCAGCCCCAGCATTTT. This gives the protein CASSPTTGLGQPQHF. Looking up the rest from reference TRBV19 and TRBJ1-5 gives the full variable domain: DGGITQSPKYLFRKEGQNVTLSCEQNLNHDAMYWYRQDPGQGLRLIYYSQIVNDFQKGDIAEGYSVSREKKESFPLTVTSAQKNPTAFYLCASSPTTGLGQPQHFGDGTRLSIL.

This chain connects TRBV7-9 to TRBJ1-5, with D unresolved. This CDR3 region has 12 residues. CDR1 SEHNR and CDR2 FQNEAQ come from the germline V gene (reference sequence). V dropped 0 bases and J dropped 7 bases, with 4 bases sitting between them. This chain's CDR3 is CASSLADQPQHF. The DNA for the CDR3 is TGTGCCAGCAGCTTAGCTGACCAGCCCCAGCATTTT.

This clone showed up just once. The J gene is TRBJ2-4, the V gene TRBV18; 10 positions match TRBD2. V lost 4 bases and J lost 4; bases outside the gene matches: 4. The CDR3 totals 15 residues. CDR1 and CDR2 (germline): KGHSH, LQKENI. CDR3 DNA: TGTGCCAGCTCACTACTAGCGGGGACTAAAAACATTCAGTACTTC. Translation gives CASSLLAGTKNIQYF.

The genes are TRBV7-8 and TRBJ2-2; possible D gene TRBD1, 6 bases. Germline V gene sequence: CDR1 SGHVS, CDR2 FQNEAQ. This CDR3 is 20 amino acids long. The ends were cut back, 0 bases at V and 2 bases at J, with 22 bases in the middle. The CDR3 sequence is CASSLALGARHKQNTGELFF. CDR3 bases: TGTGCCAGCAGCTTAGCCTTGGGGGCTCGACATAAGCAAAACACCGGGGAGCTGTTTTTT.

The genes are TRBV5-1 and TRBJ1-2, with 9 bases fitting TRBD1. V gave up 4 bases and J gave up 3 bases; unmatched junction bases: 7. Germline V gene data show CDR1 as SGHRS and CDR2 as YFSETQ. CDR3 length: 15 residues. This chain's CDR3 is CASSTGTGKDYGYTF. CDR3 bases: TGCGCCAGCAGCACAGGGACAGGGAAGGACTATGGCTACACCTTC.

The chain carries TRBV18 and TRBJ1-1, with no clear D. The CDR3 is made up of 14 amino acids. Germline CDR1 and CDR2: KGHSH and LQKENI. The ends were cut back, 3 bases at V and 1 base at J, with 9 bases in the middle. In nucleotides, the CDR3 is TGTGCCAGCTCACCGGCAGTTCAGAACACTGAAGCTTTCTTT. Translating gives CASSPAVQNTEAFF.

The chain recombines TRBV28 with TRBJ1-5, with D perhaps matching TRBD1 (6 bases). The V end was cut by 2 bases, the J end by 10 bases, with 9 bases between. The germline CDR1 and CDR2 sequences are MDHEN and SYDVKM. This CDR3 spans 12 amino acids. CDR3 residues: CASSLQGLPQHF. The CDR3 region has the DNA TGTGCCAGCAGTTTACAGGGGTTACCCCAGCATTTT.

J is TRBJ2-2 and V is TRBV6-1; the D call may be TRBD1 or TRBD2 (5 bases each). With 8 bases removed from V and 1 base from J, the gap between germline ends came to 14 bases. This CDR3 contains 15 residues. Germline CDR1 reads MNHNS; CDR2 reads SASEGT. The CDR3 region has the DNA TGTGCCAGCCTCTTGGGGGTTGGGAACACCGGGGAGCTGTTTTTT. Translating it yields CASLLGVGNTGELFF.

The chain combines TRBV5-1 with TRBJ2-2; 8 nucleotides match TRBD1. V was pared by 4 bases and J by 0 bases, with 5 bases of the junction left unmatched. CDR3 size: 16 residues. Germline loops: CDR1 SGHRS, CDR2 YFSETQ. The CDR3 loop is CASSPLDRANTGELFF. The CDR3 DNA is TGCGCCAGCAGCCCCCTGGACAGGGCGAACACCGGGGAGCTGTTTTTT.

The chain is built from TRBV11-1 and TRBJ2-3; 10 positions agree with TRBD1. Per the germline V gene, CDR1 is SGHAT and CDR2 is FQDESV (reference sequence). V lost 0 bases and J lost 5; bases outside the gene matches: 5. The CDR3 length is 16 residues. CDR3 DNA: TGTGCCAGCAGCTTAGCCGGGACAGGGGTAAGAGATACGCAGTATTTT. Translated, it gives CASSLAGTGVRDTQYF.

The J gene is TRBJ1-1, the V gene TRBV10-1, with 8 nucleotides matching TRBD1. The CDR3 contains 14 residues. V was clipped by 8 bases and J by 6 bases; unmatched bases: 11. Looked up from germline, CDR1 is WNHNN and CDR2 is SYGVQD (reference sequence). CDR3 nucleotides: TGCGCCAGCTACAGGGACAGGCGGCCCCCTGAAGCTTTCTTT. Its translation is CASYRDRRPPEAFF.

J is TRBJ2-4 and V is TRBV6-6; possible D gene TRBD1, 5 bases. The V gene's germline CDR1 is MNHNY and CDR2 SVGAGI (reference sequence). This CDR3 region has 14 residues. V was cut by 0 bases and J by 6 bases, with 9 bases left in between. DNA for the CDR3: TGTGCCAGCAGTTACTCGGGGCGAGGAAACATTCAGTACTTC. Protein product: CASSYSGRGNIQYF.

The CDR3 DNA reads TGTGCCAGCAGCTTAGGAACCGGGACACTTAATCAGCCCCAGCATTTT. As protein: CASSLGTGTLNQPQHF. The J gene is TRBJ1-5, the V gene TRBV7-9; D perhaps matches TRBD1 (6 bases). CDR1 SEHNR and CDR2 FQNEAQ come from the germline V gene (reference sequence). Trimming shortened V by 1 base and J by 4 bases, and 14 bases separated the two germline ends. The CDR3 contains 16 residues.

The V call is TRBV2, the J call TRBJ2-7, with D hard to call. The V end lost 7 bases, the J end lost 1 base, and 8 bases lay between the germline ends. Germline V gene lookup returns CDR1 SNHLY and CDR2 FYNNEI. The CDR3 is 12 residues long. The CDR3 reads CASKRESYEQYF. DNA for the CDR3: TGTGCCAGCAAAAGGGAATCCTACGAGCAGTACTTC.

The rearrangement joins TRBV7-2 to TRBJ1-2; no clear D. This CDR3 has 11 residues. Per germline, CDR1 SGHTA and CDR2 FQGNSA. Trimming left V 5 bases short and J 9 bases short, with 10 bases between. The CDR3 loop reads CASSTDLSYTF. The CDR3 region has the DNA TGTGCCAGCAGCACGGACCTCAGCTACACCTTC.

This chain connects TRBV5-4 to TRBJ2-3; D is ambiguous. The CDR3 loop spans 14 amino acids. Germline lookup yields CDR1 SGHNT and CDR2 YYREEE (reference sequence). V was clipped by 0 bases and J by 4 bases, with 9 bases between them. CDR3 nucleotides: TGTGCCAGCAGCTTGGACAGTCGGCCAGATACGCAGTATTTT. Amino acid sequence: CASSLDSRPDTQYF.

The chain has TRBV29-1 and TRBJ1-1; weak D call: TRBD1 (6 bases). V was clipped by 0 bases and J by 11 bases, with 10 bases between them. The CDR3 loop spans 11 amino acids. Germline CDR1 and CDR2: SQVTM and ANQGSEA. As DNA, the CDR3 is TGCAGCGTTGAAGAGAGGGGGTCGGCTTTCTTT. Residues: CSVEERGSAFF.

This clone was seen a single time. The chain carries TRBV14 and TRBJ1-5, with unresolved D. Looked up from germline, CDR1 is SGHDN and CDR2 is FVKESK. The V gene lost 1 base and the J gene lost 4 bases, with 23 bases spanning the gap. CDR3 length: 19 amino acids. The CDR3 sequence: CASSQGTANNPPGNQPQHF. The CDR3, as DNA: TGTGCCAGCAGCCAAGGGACCGCGAACAACCCCCCTGGGAATCAGCCCCAGCATTTT.